This TCR beta chain was identified in a study of blood T cell repertoires in COVID-19. Across the whole study: The origin of the acute and convalescent COVID-19 samples was the United States, Italy and Spain.

This clone was observed a few times. The participants were between about 18 and 90 years old and came from about two dozen US areas. Which cohort a participant joined came from the clinical history participants gave. Each recovered donor of Cohort 3 presented with two negative PCRs, clearance, or symptom resolution. Germline loops: CDR1 SGHTA, CDR2 FQGNSA. The CDR3 runs to 13 residues. V lost 2 bases and J 3 bases, leaving 7 bases between the germline ends. TCRdb keeps only in-frame clones here, not all; method: immunoSEQ multiplex PCR. The sample shows nearly 350,000 clones, roughly 84% of them seen only once.

This TCR came from a woman aged 30 to 39 who had recovered from COVID-19. Sequenced sample: PBMCs or T cells enriched from blood (not recorded which). The rearrangement links TRBV7-2 to TRBJ1-2; D may be TRBD1 (5 bases). The CDR3 nucleotides are TGTGCCAGCAGCTTATCGGGGGACTATGGCTACACCTTC. Its protein product is CASSLSGDYGYTF.